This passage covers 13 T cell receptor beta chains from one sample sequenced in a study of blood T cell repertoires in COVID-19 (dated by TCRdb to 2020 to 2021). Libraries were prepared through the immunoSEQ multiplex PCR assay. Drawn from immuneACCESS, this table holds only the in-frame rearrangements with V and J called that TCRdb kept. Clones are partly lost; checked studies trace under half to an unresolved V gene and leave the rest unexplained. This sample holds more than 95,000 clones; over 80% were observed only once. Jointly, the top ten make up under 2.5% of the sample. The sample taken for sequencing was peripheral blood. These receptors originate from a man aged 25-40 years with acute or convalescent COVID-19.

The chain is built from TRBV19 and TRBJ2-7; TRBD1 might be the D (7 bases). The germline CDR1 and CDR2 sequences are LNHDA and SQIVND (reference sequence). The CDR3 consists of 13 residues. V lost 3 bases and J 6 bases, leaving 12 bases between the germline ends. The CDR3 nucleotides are TGTGCCAGTAGTATCCGGCAGGGGGGCGAGCAGTACTTC. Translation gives CASSIRQGGEQYF. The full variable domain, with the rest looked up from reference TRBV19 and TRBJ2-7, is DGGITQSPKYLFRKEGQNVTLSCEQNLNHDAMYWYRQDPGQGLRLIYYSQIVNDFQKGDIAEGYSVSREKKESFPLTVTSAQKNPTAFYLCASSIRQGGEQYFGPGTRLTVT.

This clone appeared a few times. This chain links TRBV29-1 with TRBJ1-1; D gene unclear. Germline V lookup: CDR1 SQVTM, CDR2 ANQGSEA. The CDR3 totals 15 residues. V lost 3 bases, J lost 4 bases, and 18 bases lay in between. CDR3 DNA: TGCAGCGTTGAGAGGTGGGTCGCAGAGGCCACTGAAGCTTTCTTT. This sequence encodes CSVERWVAEATEAFF.

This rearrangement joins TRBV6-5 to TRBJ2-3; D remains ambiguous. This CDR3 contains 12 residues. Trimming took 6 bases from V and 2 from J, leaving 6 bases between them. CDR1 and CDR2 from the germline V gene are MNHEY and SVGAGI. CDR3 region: CASSSPTDTQYF. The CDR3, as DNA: TGTGCCAGCAGCTCCCCCACAGATACGCAGTATTTT.

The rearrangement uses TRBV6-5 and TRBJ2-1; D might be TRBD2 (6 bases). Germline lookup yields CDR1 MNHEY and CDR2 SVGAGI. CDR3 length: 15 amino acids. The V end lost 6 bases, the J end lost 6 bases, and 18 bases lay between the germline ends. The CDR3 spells CASSDTGDASNEQFF. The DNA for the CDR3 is TGTGCCAGCAGCGACACGGGGGACGCGAGCAATGAGCAGTTCTTC.

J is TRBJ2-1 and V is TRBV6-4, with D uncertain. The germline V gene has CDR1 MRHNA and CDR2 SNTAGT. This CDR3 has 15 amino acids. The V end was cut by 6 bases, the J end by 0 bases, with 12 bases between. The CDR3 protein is CASSLMASSYNEQFF. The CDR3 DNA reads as TGTGCCAGCAGCCTTATGGCTAGCTCCTACAATGAGCAGTTCTTC.

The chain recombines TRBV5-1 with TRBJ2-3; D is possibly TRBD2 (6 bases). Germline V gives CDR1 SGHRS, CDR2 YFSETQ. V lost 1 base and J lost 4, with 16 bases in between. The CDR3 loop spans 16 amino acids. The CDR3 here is CASSLSVIGGSDTQYF. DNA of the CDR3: TGCGCCAGCAGCTTGAGTGTTATCGGGGGTTCAGATACGCAGTATTTT. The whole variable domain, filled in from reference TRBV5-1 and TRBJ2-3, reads KAGVTQTPRYLIKTRGQQVTLSCSPISGHRSVSWYQQTPGQGLQFLFEYFSETQRNKGNFPGRFSGRQFSNSRSEMNVSTLELGDSALYLCASSLSVIGGSDTQYFGPGTRLTVL.

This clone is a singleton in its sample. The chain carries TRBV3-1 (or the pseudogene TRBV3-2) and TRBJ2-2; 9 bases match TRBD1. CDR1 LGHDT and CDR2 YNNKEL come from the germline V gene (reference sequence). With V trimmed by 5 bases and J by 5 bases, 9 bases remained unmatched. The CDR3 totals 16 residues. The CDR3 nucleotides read TGTGCCAGCAGCTATGGGACAGGGCCGGTTACCGGGGAGCTGTTTTTT. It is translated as CASSYGTGPVTGELFF.

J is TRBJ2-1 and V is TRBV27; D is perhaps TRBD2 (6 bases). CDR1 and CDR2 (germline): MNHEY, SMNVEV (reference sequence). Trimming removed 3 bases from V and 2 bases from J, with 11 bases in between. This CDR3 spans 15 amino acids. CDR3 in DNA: TGTGCCAGCAGTTTTGTAGCGGAGCCCTACAATGAGCAGTTCTTC. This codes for CASSFVAEPYNEQFF.

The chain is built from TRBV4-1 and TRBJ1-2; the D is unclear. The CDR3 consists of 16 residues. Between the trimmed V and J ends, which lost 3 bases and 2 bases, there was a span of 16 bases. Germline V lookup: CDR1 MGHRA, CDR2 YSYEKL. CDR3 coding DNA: TGCGCCAGCAGCCAGACCCCCGGGGATTCGAACTATGGCTACACCTTC. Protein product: CASSQTPGDSNYGYTF.

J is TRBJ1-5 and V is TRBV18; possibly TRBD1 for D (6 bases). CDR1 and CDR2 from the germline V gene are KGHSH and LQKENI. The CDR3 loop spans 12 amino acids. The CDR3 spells CASRGNNQPQHF. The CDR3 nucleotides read TGTGCATCTAGGGGGAACAATCAGCCCCAGCATTTT.

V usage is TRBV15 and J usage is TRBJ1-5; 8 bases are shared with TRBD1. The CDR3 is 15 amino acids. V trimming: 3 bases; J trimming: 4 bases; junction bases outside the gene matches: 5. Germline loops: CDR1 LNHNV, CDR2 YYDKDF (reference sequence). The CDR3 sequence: CATSSWTGKNQPQHF. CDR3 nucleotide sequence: TGTGCCACCAGCAGTTGGACAGGGAAAAATCAGCCCCAGCATTTT.

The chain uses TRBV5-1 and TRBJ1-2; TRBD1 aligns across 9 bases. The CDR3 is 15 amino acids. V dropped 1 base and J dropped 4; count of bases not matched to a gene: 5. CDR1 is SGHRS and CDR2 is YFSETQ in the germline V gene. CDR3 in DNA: TGCGCCAGCAGCTTGCTTGCACAGGGGGCCTATGGCTACACCTTC. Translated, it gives CASSLLAQGAYGYTF.

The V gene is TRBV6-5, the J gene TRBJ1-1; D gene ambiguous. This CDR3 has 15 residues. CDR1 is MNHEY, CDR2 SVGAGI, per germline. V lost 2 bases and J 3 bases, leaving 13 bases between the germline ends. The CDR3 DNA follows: TGTGCCAGCAGTTACGCCGAGTCTTGGTACACTGAAGCTTTCTTT. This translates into CASSYAESWYTEAFF.